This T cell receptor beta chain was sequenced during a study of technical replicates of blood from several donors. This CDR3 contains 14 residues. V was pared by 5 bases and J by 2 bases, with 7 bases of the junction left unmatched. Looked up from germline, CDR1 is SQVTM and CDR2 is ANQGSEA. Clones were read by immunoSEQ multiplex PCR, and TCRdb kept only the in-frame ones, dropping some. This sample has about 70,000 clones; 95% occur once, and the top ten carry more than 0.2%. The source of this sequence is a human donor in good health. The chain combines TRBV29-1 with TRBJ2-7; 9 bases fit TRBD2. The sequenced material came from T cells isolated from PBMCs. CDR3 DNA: TGCAGCGTTCTAAGGCGGGAGGGTCCCTACGAGCAGTACTTC. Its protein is CSVLRREGPYEQYF.